A single sample is the source of the 11 T cell receptor beta chains below, sequenced in a study of T cell responses to AZD1222 COVID-19 vaccine. The method was immunoSEQ multiplex PCR; TCRdb's version includes in-frame clones alone and lacks a portion of them. The table has just under 95,000 clones, roughly 84% seen once. Source: peripheral blood, taken on day 0 of AZD1222 vaccination. These receptors all stem from an adult in good health.

This clone showed up just a few times. The chain uses TRBV5-8 and TRBJ1-5; perhaps TRBD1 as D (6 bases). The germline V gene has CDR1 SGHTS and CDR2 YDEGEE. V lost 3 bases, J lost 4 bases, and 8 bases lay in between. This CDR3 has 13 residues. The CDR3 region has the DNA TGTGCCAGCAGCTACAGGGCGAATCAGCCCCAGCATTTT. Encoded protein: CASSYRANQPQHF.

This sequence joins TRBV19 and TRBJ1-1; D is ambiguous. Per germline, CDR1 LNHDA and CDR2 SQIVND (reference sequence). Trimming cost V 7 bases and J 1 base, with 16 bases left between them. The CDR3 sequence is 15 residues long. CDR3 sequence (DNA): TGTGCCAGTATCCCCCGCGGCGGGCGGAACACTGAAGCTTTCTTT. Translating gives CASIPRGGRNTEAFF.

This clone has a single count. The chain uses TRBV7-2 and TRBJ2-7; D perhaps matches TRBD2 (6 bases). The V gene lost 1 base and the J gene lost 6 bases, with 10 bases spanning the gap. The V gene's germline CDR1 is SGHTA and CDR2 FQGNSA. CDR3 length equals 13 residues. The DNA for the CDR3 is TGTGCCAGCAGCTTAGTTCCCGGGGGCGAGCAGTACTTC. Translating it yields CASSLVPGGEQYF.

V is TRBV6-1 and J is TRBJ1-5, with D perhaps TRBD1 (6 bases). Trimming removed 2 bases at V and 2 bases at J, with 13 bases between. There are 16 residues in the CDR3. Germline V gene data show CDR1 as MNHNS and CDR2 as SASEGT. The DNA of the CDR3 is TGTGCCAGCAGTGAATTGGGAAGGGGGGGCAATCAGCCCCAGCATTTT. Translation: CASSELGRGGNQPQHF.

With respect to this clone: This same CDR3 is encoded by further DNA sequences in the sample. The chain combines TRBV6-5 with TRBJ1-5; 7 bases are shared with TRBD1. V trimming: 6 bases; J trimming: 5 bases; junction bases outside the gene matches: 7. Germline CDR1 MNHEY, CDR2 SVGAGI. This CDR3 region has 14 residues. CDR3 DNA: TGTGCCAGCAGCCGACAGGGCGGGGATCAGCCCCAGCATTTT. This gives the protein CASSRQGGDQPQHF.

The chain recombines TRBV9 with TRBJ1-3; possibly TRBD1 for D (6 bases). The germline V gene encodes CDR1 SGDLS and CDR2 YYNGEE. The germline V and J ends were trimmed by 0 bases and 3 bases, with 10 bases remaining between them. This CDR3 comprises 15 residues. The CDR3 loop is CASSVGHRDGNTIYF. The CDR3, as DNA: TGTGCCAGCAGCGTAGGTCACAGGGATGGAAACACCATATATTTT. Based on the CDR3 plus reference TRBV9 and TRBJ1-3, the full variable domain is DSGVTQTPKHLITATGQRVTLRCSPRSGDLSVYWYQQSLDQGLQFLIQYYNGEERAKGNILERFSAQQFPDLHSELNLSSLELGDSALYFCASSVGHRDGNTIYFGEGSWLTVV.

This clone was counted once. This chain's CDR3 is CASSLFNEAFF. The CDR3 nucleotides read TGTGCCAGCAGCTTGTTTAATGAAGCTTTCTTT. This chain connects TRBV7-8 to TRBJ1-1; no clear D. This CDR3 contains 11 residues. CDR1 is SGHVS, CDR2 FQNEAQ, per germline. The germline V and J ends were trimmed by 3 bases and 7 bases, with 6 bases remaining between them.

This chain connects TRBV28 to TRBJ1-1; D remains ambiguous. Trimming removed 4 bases from V and 7 bases from J, with 7 bases in between. The CDR3 covers 11 residues. The germline V gene has CDR1 MDHEN and CDR2 SYDVKM. The CDR3 sequence is CASSSWDEAFF. Written as DNA, the CDR3 is TGTGCCAGCAGTTCTTGGGATGAAGCTTTCTTT.

This chain joins TRBV6-5 and TRBJ1-3; no clear D gene. This CDR3 has 14 residues. CDR1 and CDR2 from the germline V gene are MNHEY and SVGAGI. V was cut by 6 bases and J by 2 bases, with 11 bases left in between. CDR3 coding DNA: TGTGCCAGCAGGGAGGTTTTTCCTGGAAACACCATATATTTT. Protein: CASREVFPGNTIYF.

CDR3 in DNA: TGTGCCAGCAGCCAAGATCTTGGCAGGGGGTATGGCTACACCTTC. Translation: CASSQDLGRGYGYTF. V usage is TRBV14 and J usage is TRBJ1-2; TRBD1 matches 7 bases. Per germline, CDR1 SGHDN and CDR2 FVKESK. The CDR3 contains 15 residues. J lost 5 bases, V lost 0 bases, and 6 bases had no gene match.

This chain joins TRBV5-6 and TRBJ1-1, with a weak D call TRBD1 (6 bases). The CDR3 is 13 residues long. The V gene lost 0 bases and the J gene lost 11 bases, with 14 bases spanning the gap. Germline-derived CDR1 and CDR2 are SGHDT and YYEEEE. CDR3 sequence: CASSLVGTTGAFF. CDR3 sequence (DNA): TGTGCCAGCAGCTTGGTAGGGACAACCGGGGCTTTCTTT.